This TCR beta chain was profiled in a study of blood T cell repertoires in COVID-19 (dated by TCRdb to about 2020). Regarding the complete study: Samples from collaborators originated in the United States, Italy and Spain and spanned both the acute and convalescent phases of COVID-19. The material from the prospective study consisted of cDNA or gDNA derived from T cells, B-cell-depleted T cells, or PBMCs. Subjects who had been exposed to COVID-19, were actively infected with it, or had recovered from it provided the deeply sampled blood TCRbeta repertoires that made up the dataset. The repertoires were released in a freely available public database meant as a resource for research on the immune response to SARS-CoV-2. Samples came from the ongoing ImmuneRACE study (first 160 participants) plus 1,254 subjects from 6 global collaborators. Sample metadata almost always included a de-identified subject ID, COVID-19 status, age in years and sex. HLA class I and class II types, where available, came from metadata supplied by the sample provider rather than from assay-based typing.

Via the germline V gene, CDR1 is SGHAT and CDR2 FQNNGV. The junction carries 14 bases between V and J, which are trimmed by 5 bases and 4 bases respectively. Counted from cysteine to phenylalanine, this CDR3 has 15 amino acids. Of all the DNA, just the CDR3 is kept, 45 bases in frame from base 1. The immunoSEQ Assay, a bias-controlled multiplex PCR, was used to amplify TCRbeta CDR3 regions from genomic DNA. The original pipeline was this. The number of nucleated cells in each sample was estimated from the amplification of reference gene primers within the assay. To quantify the absolute abundance of each unique TCRbeta CDR3 rearrangement, sequence reads were collapsed and filtered. For each sample, productive Simpson clonality was calculated as the square root of Simpson's diversity index across productive rearrangements. TCRdb re-hosts the immuneACCESS table, in-frame sequences only. Its copies lack some clones; in the studies checked, an unresolved V gene accounts for under half of them, and the cause for the rest is not known. V and J calls and clone size are given by that table; D and trimming were obtained from the DNA. Within this sample are over 60,000 clones, with more than 80% of them counted one time only. The ten largest clonotypes hold about an eighth of the sample.

Study-level results and caveats: The amount of clinical and demographic metadata varied by source and participant and was provided uncurated.

In Seattle, one collaborating source enrolled patients while the infection was active and tracked those patients longitudinally over the course of disease. The collaborating institutions used their own protocols to collect whole blood in K2EDTA tubes. For TCRbeta analysis, collaborators shipped samples in one of three forms: frozen whole blood, isolated PBMCs, or DNA extracted from either of those sample types. This clone was counted a single time. Its antigen is unknown. No clone much larger than this one lies a single base away; base qualities are absent. The clonotype comes from a man aged 45-60 years with COVID-19, enrolled during active disease. This sequence uses TRBV11-2 and TRBJ1-4; the best D guess is TRBD1, with 5 bases matching. Sequencing input: peripheral blood. CDR3 region: CASSHQGLNNEKLFF. The nucleotide sequence reads TGTGCCAGCAGCCATCAGGGCCTGAATAATGAAAAACTGTTTTTT.